The sequence of this T cell receptor beta chain was determined in a study of cytomegalovirus exposure and HLA in healthy donors. Study-wide context: An early release of data contained 75 million to 100 million unique TCRs, which came from HLA-typed donors. Study outcomes and limitations: Across HLA loci, a later analysis found differing TCR association rates, with DRB1 most and HLA-C fewest.

This CDR3 is built from 13 residues. V lost 5 bases, J lost 5 bases, and 12 bases lay in between. From germline, CDR1 is SGHVS and CDR2 FNYEAQ. PCR primers comprised 60 Vbeta and 13 Jbeta primers. Here immunoSEQ multiplex PCR was the method, and the copy in TCRdb shows in-frame clones only, minus some. The data contain more than 70,000 clones, about 70% of them singletons. As concerns this clone: The antigen is unknown.

The sequence came from a middle-aged man in good health and CMV-seronegative. Sequenced: PBMCs. V gene TRBV7-6 combines with J gene TRBJ1-1; D remains ambiguous. CDR3 coding DNA: TGTGCCAGCAGCGAAACCCCGGGGACTGAAGCTTTCTTT. It is translated as CASSETPGTEAFF.